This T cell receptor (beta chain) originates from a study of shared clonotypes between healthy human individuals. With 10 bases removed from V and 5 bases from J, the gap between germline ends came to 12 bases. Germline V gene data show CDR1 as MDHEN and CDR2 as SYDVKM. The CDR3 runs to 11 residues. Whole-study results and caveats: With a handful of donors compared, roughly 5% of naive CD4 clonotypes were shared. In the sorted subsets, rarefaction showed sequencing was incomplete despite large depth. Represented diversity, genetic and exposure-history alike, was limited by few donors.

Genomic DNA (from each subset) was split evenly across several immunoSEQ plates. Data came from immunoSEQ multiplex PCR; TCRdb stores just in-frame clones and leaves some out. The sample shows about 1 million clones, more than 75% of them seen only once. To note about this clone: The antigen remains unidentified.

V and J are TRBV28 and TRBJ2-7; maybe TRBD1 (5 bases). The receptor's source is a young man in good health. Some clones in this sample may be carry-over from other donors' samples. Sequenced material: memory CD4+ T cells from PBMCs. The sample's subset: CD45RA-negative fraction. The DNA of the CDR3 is TGTGCCACCATAGGCAGGGACGAGCAGTACTTC. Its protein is CATIGRDEQYF.